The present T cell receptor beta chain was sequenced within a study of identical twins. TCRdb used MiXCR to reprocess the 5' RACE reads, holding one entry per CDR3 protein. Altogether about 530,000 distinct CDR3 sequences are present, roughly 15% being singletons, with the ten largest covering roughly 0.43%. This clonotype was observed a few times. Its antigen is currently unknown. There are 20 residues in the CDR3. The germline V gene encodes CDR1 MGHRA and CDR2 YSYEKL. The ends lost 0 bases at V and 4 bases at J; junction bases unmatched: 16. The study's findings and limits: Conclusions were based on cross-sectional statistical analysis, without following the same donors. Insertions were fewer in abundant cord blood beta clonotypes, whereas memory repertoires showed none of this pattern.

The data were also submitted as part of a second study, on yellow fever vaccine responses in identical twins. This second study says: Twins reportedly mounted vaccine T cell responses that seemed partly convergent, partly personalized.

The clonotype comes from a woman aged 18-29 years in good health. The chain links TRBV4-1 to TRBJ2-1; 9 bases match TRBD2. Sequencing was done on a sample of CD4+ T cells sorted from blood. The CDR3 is CASSQEGSASGALLYNEQFF. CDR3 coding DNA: TGCGCCAGCAGCCAAGAGGGGTCGGCTAGCGGGGCACTATTGTACAATGAGCAGTTCTTC.